This T cell receptor beta chain was retrieved from a study of shared clonotypes between healthy human individuals. Findings and caveats of the study: In contrast to clonotypes shared by all four donors, non-shared clonotypes had lower generation probabilities. For naive CD4 cells, approximately 4.7% of clonotypes were shared across a few donors. Donor scarcity curtailed the genetic and exposure-history diversity represented herein.

With 2 bases removed from V and 6 bases from J, the gap between germline ends came to 8 bases. Germline V gives CDR1 MNHEY, CDR2 SVGAGI. There are 14 residues in the CDR3. As for this clone: Its specificity is unknown.

Only Caucasian adults living in Nashville, Tennessee made up the donor group. The table came from immunoSEQ multiplex PCR; TCRdb's copy has only in-frame clones and leaves some out. Here the sample spans millions of clones, more than 80% being singletons. Source material: naive CD4+ T cells sorted from blood. Subset meaning: CD45RA+ positively selected. This clonotype was sampled from a man younger than 30 in good health. The J gene is TRBJ1-6, the V gene TRBV6-5, with D maybe TRBD1 (5 bases). The CDR3, as DNA: TGTGCCAGCAGTTACCAGGGATTTAATTCACCCCTCCACTTT. Translating gives CASSYQGFNSPLHF.